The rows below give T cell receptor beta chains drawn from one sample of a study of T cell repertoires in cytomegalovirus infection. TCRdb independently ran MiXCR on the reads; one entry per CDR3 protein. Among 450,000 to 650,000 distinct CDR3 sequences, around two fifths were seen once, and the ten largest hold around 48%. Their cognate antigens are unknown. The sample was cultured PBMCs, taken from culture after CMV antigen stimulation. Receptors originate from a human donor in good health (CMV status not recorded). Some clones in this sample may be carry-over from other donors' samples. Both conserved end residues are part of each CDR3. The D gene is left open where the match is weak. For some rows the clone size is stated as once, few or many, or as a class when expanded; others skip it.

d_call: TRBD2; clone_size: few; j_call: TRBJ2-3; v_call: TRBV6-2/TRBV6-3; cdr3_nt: TGTGCCAGCAGTTACTCGAGGCTAGCGGGGACAGATACGCAGTATTTT; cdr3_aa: CASSYSRLAGTDTQYF
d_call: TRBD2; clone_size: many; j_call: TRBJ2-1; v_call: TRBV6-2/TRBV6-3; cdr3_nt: TGTGCCAGCAGAAACAGCGGGGGGGCCTCCTACAATGAGCAGTTCTTC; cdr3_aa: CASRNSGGASYNEQFF
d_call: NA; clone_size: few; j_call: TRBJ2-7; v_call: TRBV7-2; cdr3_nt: TGTGCCAGCAGCTTAGCGGCCACCACCTACGAGCAGTACTTC; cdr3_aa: CASSLAATTYEQYF
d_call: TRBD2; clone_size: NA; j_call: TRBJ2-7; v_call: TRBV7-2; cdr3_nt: TGTGCCAGCAGCTTAATAGGGTGGACTAGCGAATCTTACCCCTACGAGCAGTACTTC; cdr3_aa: CASSLIGWTSESYPYEQYF
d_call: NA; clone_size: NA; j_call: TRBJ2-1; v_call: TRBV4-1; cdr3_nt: TGTGCCAGCAGCCAAGATCAGGCCAAGAGCTCCTACAATGAGCAGTTCTTC; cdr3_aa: CASSQDQAKSSYNEQFF
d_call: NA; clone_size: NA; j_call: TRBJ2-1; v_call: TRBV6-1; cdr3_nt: TGTGCCAGCAAGACCCCCGGGGTCAATGAGCAGTTCTTC; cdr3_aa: CASKTPGVNEQFF
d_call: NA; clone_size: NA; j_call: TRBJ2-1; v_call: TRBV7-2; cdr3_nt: TGTGCCAGCAGCTCCCATCGGCGCAATGAGCAGTTCTTC; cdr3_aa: CASSSHRRNEQFF
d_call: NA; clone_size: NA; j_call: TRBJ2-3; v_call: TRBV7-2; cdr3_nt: TGTGCCAGCAGCTTAGGGTCGTATACGCAGTATTTT; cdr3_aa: CASSLGSYTQYF
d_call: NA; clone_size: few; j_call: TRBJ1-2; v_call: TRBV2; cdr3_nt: TGTGCCAGCAGCAACTCTCACAACTATGGCTACACCTTC; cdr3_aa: CASSNSHNYGYTF
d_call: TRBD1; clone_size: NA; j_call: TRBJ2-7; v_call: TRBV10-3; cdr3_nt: TGTGCCATCAATCAGGACAGGGGAGAGCCTAGGAAGCAGTACTTC; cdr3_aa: CAINQDRGEPRKQYF
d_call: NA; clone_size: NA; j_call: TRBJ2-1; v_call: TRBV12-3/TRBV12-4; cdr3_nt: TGTGCCAGCAGTGCCACGGGACTCGACGGGGATGAGCAGTTCTTC; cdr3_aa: CASSATGLDGDEQFF
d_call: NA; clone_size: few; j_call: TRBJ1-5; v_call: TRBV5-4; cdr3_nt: TGTGCCAGCAGCTTGTTTCGAGGGCCCCAGCATTTT; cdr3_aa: CASSLFRGPQHF
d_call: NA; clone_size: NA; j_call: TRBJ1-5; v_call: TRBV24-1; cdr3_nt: TGTGCCACCAGTGACACTTCGACAGATCAGCCCCAGCATTTT; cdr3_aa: CATSDTSTDQPQHF
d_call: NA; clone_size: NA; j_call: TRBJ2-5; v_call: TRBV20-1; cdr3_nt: TGCAGTGCTAGGAATGCTGGGGGGACCCAAGAGACCCAGTACTTC; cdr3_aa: CSARNAGGTQETQYF
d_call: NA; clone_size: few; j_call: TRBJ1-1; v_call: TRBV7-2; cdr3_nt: TGTGCCAGCAGCGCCGTGGGGGGGCCCGGCACTGAAGCTTTCTTT; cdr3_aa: CASSAVGGPGTEAFF
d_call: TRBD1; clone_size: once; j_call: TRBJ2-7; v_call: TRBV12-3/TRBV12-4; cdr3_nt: TGTGCCAGCAGCCGAACAGGGGCGGGCTACGAGCAGTACTTC; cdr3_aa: CASSRTGAGYEQYF
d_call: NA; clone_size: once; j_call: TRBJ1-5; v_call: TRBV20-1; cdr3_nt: TGCAGTGCTAGAGATTCAGTCCAGGTTGAGCATTTT; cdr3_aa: CSARDSVQVEHF
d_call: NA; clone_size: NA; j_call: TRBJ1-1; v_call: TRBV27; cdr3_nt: TGTGCCAGCAGTTTTGAGGGGGACACTGAAGCTTTCTTT; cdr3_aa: CASSFEGDTEAFF
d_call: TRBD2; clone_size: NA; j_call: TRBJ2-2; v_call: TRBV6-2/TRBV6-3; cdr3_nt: TGTGCCAGCAGTCACGGACTAGCGGGCGATCCGAGGACCGGGGAGCTGTTTTTT; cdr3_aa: CASSHGLAGDPRTGELFF
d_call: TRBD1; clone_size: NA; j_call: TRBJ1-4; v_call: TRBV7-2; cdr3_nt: TGTGCCAGCAGCCCCAGACAGGGGGGCGCTGAAAAACTGTTTTTT; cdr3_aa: CASSPRQGGAEKLFF
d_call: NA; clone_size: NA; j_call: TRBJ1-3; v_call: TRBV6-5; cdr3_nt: TGTGCCAGCAGCCCCACCGGGGACTCTGGAAACACCATATATTTT; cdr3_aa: CASSPTGDSGNTIYF
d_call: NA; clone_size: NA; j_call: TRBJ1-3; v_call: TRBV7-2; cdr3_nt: TGTGCCAGCAGCTTAGTGTACGGGGGCGAAAACACCATATATTTT; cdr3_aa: CASSLVYGGENTIYF
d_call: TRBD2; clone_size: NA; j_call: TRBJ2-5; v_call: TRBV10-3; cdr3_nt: TGTGCCATCAGTGAGAGAAGGAGCGGGGGGCAAGAGACCCAGTACTTC; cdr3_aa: CAISERRSGGQETQYF
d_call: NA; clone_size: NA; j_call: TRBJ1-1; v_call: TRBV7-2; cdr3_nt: TGTGCCAGCAGCTATTGGGGCTCTATGAACACTGAAGCTTTCTTT; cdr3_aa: CASSYWGSMNTEAFF
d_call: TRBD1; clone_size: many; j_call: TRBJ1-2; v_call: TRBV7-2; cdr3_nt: TGTGCCAGCAGCCGGGACAGCTATGGCTACACCTTC; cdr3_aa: CASSRDSYGYTF
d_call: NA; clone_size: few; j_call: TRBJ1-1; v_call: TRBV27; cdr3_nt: TGTGCCAGCAGCTTGAATCAGCCGAACACTGAAGCTTTCTTT; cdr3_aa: CASSLNQPNTEAFF
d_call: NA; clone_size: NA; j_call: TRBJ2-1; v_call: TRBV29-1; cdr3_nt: TGCAGCGTCCCGGACCATCTCAATGAGCAGTTCTTC; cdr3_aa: CSVPDHLNEQFF
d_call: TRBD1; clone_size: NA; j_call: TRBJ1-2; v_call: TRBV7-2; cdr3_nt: TGTGCCAGCAGCTCGGGGGGACAGAGGTACACCTTC; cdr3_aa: CASSSGGQRYTF
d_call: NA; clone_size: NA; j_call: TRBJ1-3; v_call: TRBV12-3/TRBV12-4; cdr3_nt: TGTGCCAGCAGTACGGACGGCGCGATCTCTGGAAACACCATATATTTT; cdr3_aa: CASSTDGAISGNTIYF
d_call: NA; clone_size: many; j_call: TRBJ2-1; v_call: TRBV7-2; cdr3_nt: TGTGCCAGCAGCTTATTGGGGCGGAGCTCCTACAATGAGCAGTTCTTC; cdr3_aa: CASSLLGRSSYNEQFF
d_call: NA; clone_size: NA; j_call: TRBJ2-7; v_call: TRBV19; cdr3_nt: TGTGCCAGTAAGTTCCTGGACAGTGAGACCTACGAGCAGTACTTC; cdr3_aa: CASKFLDSETYEQYF
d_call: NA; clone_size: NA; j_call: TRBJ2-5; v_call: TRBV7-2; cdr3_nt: TGTGCCAGCAGCATAGGCGCGGGATTGGAAGAGACCCAGTACTTC; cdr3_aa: CASSIGAGLEETQYF
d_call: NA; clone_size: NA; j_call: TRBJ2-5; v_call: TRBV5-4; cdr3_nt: TGTGCCAGCAGCTCTACATCGCAAGAGACCCAGTACTTC; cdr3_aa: CASSSTSQETQYF
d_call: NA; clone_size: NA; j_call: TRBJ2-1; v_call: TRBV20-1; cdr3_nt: TGCAGTGCTAGAGATCGAGGAAGTCGCAATGAGCAGTTCTTC; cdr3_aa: CSARDRGSRNEQFF
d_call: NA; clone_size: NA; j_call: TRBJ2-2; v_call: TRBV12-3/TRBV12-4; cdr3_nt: TGTGCCAGCAGCGTCCCGGGATCTACCGGGGAGCTGTTTTTT; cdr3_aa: CASSVPGSTGELFF
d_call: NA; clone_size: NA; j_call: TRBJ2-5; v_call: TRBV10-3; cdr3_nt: TGTGCCATCAGGGACGTCAATGGCCAAGAGACCCAGTACTTC; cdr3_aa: CAIRDVNGQETQYF
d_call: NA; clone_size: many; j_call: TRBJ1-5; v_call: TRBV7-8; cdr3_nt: TGTGCCAGCAGCTTTGGAGGGGCTAATCAGCCCCAGCATTTT; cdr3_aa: CASSFGGANQPQHF